This TCR beta chain emerged from a study of blood T cell repertoires in COVID-19. Across the whole study: Samples of COVID-19 (acute and convalescent) were obtained from the United States, Italy and Spain.

Using immunoSEQ multiplex PCR, the repertoire was profiled, and TCRdb retains in-frame clones only, with some absent. In the table there are about 220,000 clones, about 83% of which are singletons. V gave up 3 bases and J gave up 2 bases, with 14 bases separating them. Looked up from germline, CDR1 is KGHSH and CDR2 is LQKENI. The CDR3 has 17 residues. Sequencing was done on a sample of peripheral blood. This TCR came from a woman in her 50s with acute or convalescent COVID-19. The chain uses TRBV18 and TRBJ2-6; TRBD1 might be the D (6 bases). CDR3 sequence reads: CASSPYTGNAGANVLTF. The DNA of the CDR3 is TGTGCCAGCTCACCCTACACAGGGAACGCTGGGGCCAACGTCCTGACTTTC.